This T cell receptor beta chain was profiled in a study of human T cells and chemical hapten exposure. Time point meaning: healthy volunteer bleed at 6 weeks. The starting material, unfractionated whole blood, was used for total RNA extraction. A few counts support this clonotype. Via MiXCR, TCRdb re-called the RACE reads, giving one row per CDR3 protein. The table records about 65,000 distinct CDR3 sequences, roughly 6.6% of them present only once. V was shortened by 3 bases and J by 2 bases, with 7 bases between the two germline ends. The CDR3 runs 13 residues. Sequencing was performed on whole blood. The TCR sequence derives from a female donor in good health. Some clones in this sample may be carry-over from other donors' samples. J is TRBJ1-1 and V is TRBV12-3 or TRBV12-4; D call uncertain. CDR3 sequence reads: CASSFMVNTEAFF. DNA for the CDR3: TGTGCCAGCAGTTTTATGGTAAACACTGAAGCTTTCTTT.